These 2 T cell receptor beta chains originate from one sample sequenced in a study of beta chain features in type 1 diabetes. Study results and caveats: Among patients with Type 1 diabetes, TCRB CDR3s were moderately but significantly shorter in every one of the four CD4+ subsets.

No antigen has been identified for these receptors. Reverse transcription of all isolated RNA meant that expressed TCRB transcripts were sequenced. Data came from immunoSEQ multiplex PCR; TCRdb stores just in-frame clones and leaves some out. The sample holds around 250,000 clones, around 21% seen once. The specimen was naive CD4+ T cells from blood. These TCRs come from a woman between 35 and 50 years old with type 1 diabetes.

V is TRBV6-1 and J is TRBJ1-6; the match to TRBD1 covers 10 bases. CDR1 MNHNS and CDR2 SASEGT come from the germline V gene. The CDR3 extends over 15 amino acids. The J segment lost 10 bases and the V segment lost 5 bases, leaving 8 bases of the junction unmatched. This CDR3 is CASSPQGTGESPLHF. Written as DNA, the CDR3 is TGTGCCAGCAGTCCCCAGGGGACAGGGGAATCACCCCTCCACTTT.

This sequence joins TRBV7-2 and TRBJ2-7; D might be TRBD1 (6 bases). Germline V gene lookup returns CDR1 SGHTA and CDR2 FQGNSA. Trimming cost V 7 bases and J 4 bases, with 20 bases left between them. The CDR3 is 15 amino acids. CDR3 DNA sequence: TGTGCCAGCATCGGAGACCGGGTAGGGGGATACGAGCAGTACTTC. Its translation is CASIGDRVGGYEQYF.